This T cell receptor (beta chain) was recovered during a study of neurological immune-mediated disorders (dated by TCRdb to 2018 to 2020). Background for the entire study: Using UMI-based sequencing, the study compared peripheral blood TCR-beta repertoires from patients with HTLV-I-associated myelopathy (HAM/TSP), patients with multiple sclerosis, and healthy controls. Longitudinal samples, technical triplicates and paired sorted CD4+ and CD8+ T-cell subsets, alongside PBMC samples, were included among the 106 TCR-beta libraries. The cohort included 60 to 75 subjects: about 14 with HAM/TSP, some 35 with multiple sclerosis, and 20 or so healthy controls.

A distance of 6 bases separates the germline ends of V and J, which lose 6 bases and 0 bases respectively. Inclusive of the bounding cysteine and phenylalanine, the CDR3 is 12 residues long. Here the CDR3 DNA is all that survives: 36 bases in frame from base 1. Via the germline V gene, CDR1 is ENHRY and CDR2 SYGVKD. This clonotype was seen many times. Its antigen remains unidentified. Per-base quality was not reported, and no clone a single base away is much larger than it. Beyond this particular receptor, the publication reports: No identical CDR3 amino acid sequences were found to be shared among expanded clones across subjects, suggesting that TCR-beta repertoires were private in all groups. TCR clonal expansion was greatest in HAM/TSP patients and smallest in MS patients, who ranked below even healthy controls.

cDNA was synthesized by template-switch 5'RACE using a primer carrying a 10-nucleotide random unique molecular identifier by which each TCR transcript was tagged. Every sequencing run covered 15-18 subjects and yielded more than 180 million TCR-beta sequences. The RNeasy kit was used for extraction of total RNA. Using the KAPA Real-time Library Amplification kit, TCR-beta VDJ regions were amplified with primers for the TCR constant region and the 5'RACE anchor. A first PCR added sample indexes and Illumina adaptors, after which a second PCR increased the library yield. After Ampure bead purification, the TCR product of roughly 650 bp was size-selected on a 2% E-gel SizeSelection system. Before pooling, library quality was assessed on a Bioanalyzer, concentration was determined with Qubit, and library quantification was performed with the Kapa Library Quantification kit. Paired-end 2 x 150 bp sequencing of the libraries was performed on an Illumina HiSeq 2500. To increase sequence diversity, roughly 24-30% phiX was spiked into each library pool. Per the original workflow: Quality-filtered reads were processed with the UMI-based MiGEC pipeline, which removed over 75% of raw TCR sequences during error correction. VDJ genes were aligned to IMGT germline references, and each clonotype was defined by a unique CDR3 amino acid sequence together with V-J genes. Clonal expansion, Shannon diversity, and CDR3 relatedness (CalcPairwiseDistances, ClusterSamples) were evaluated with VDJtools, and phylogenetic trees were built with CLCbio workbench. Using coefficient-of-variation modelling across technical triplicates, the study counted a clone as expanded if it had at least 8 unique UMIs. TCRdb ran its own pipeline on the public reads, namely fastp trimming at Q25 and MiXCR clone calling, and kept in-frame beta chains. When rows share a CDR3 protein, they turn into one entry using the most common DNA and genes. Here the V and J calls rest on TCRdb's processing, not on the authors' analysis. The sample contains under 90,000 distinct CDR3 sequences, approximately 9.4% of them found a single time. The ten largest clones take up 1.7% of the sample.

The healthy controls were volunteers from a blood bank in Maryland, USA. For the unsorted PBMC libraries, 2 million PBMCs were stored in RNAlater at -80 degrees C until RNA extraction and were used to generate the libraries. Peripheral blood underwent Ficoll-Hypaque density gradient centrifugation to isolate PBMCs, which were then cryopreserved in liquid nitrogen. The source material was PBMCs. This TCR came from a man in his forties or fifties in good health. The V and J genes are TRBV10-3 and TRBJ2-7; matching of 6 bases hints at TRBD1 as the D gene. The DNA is TGTGCCATCAGGGACAGCTCCTACGAGCAGTACTTC. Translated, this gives CAIRDSSYEQYF.